The present T cell receptor beta chain was sequenced within a study of OX40 agonist ivuxolimab in advanced cancers. This CDR3 is built from 15 residues. Trimming pared 2 bases from V and 0 bases from J, leaving 11 bases between. Germline V CDR1 and CDR2: SGDLS, YYNGEE. Clones were read by immunoSEQ multiplex PCR, and TCRdb kept only the in-frame ones, dropping some. Of some 72,000 clones listed, roughly nine tenths are singletons. The receptor comes from an adult with an advanced solid tumor such as melanoma, head and neck, liver or kidney cancer. The gene calls are TRBV9 and TRBJ2-5; D unresolved. The specimen was CD4+ or CD8+ T cells sorted from blood, collected in a trial of the OX40 agonist ivuxolimab. In DNA, the CDR3 is TGTGCCAGCAGCGTTCATTCCAGAGACCAAGAGACCCAGTACTTC. Translated, it gives CASSVHSRDQETQYF.